A selection of T cell receptor beta chains follows, all from one sample in a study of blood T cell repertoires in COVID-19. Using immunoSEQ multiplex PCR, the repertoire was profiled, and TCRdb retains in-frame clones only, with some absent. The profile shows around 250,000 clones, approximately 85% of them singletons. The sample taken for sequencing was PBMCs or T cells enriched from blood (not recorded which). The receptors come from a woman between 50 and 59 years old who had recovered from COVID-19. Each CDR3 is given with its conserved first and last residue.

TRBJ2-1	TRBV6-5	CASSYSGTGGYNEQFF
TRBJ1-5	TRBV28	CASTPGGLRQPQHF
TRBJ1-1	TRBV18	CASSPQTDGAFF
TRBJ2-3	TRBV9	CASSVTSGRTDTQYF
TRBJ2-1	TRBV6-5	CASTKGELGSNEQFF
TRBJ2-1	TRBV9	CASSAIAGGYNEQFF
TRBJ2-1	TRBV6-4	CASSGPPGGEQFF
TRBJ1-5	TRBV9	CASSADRANQPQHF
TRBJ2-1	TRBV6-6	CASSQRRDPALASSYNEQFF
TRBJ2-1	TRBV5-1	CASSPQGARNGEQFF
TRBJ1-1	TRBV2	CASRQGGWMNTEAFF
TRBJ2-7	TRBV11-2	CASSSPDSYEQYF
TRBJ2-2	TRBV6-6	CASSSPRDRGGELFF
TRBJ2-1	TRBV5-6	CASSFQINEQFF
TRBJ1-4	TRBV28	CASSSQGVSGEKLFF
TRBJ1-1	TRBV19	CASSMEGRGTEAFF
TRBJ1-1	TRBV10-3	CAISEPVNTEAFF
TRBJ2-1	TRBV21-1	CASSWAQQYNEQFF
TRBJ2-3	TRBV27	CATYNNRAGGGFTDTQYF
TRBJ2-3	TRBV27	CASSFGTSGRDDTQYF
TRBJ2-1	TRBV7-2	CASSRDYNEQFF
TRBJ2-4	TRBV27	CASRLVGTDKNIQYF
TRBJ1-1	TRBV30	CAWSAGGDFMNTEAFF
TRBJ1-2	TRBV28	CASSYPNRAHGYTF
TRBJ2-3	TRBV7-3	CASSLGSGPTDTQYF
TRBJ2-7	TRBV27	CASSHPRLEGLGEQYF
TRBJ2-1	TRBV29-1	CSAARTGNEQFF
TRBJ2-1	TRBV7-9	CASSLLAGENNEQFF
TRBJ2-5	TRBV28	CASSFWLAGQETQYF
TRBJ1-6	TRBV11-1	CASRHMRRESPLHF
TRBJ1-3	TRBV24-1	CATSDPRGSGNTIYF
TRBJ2-6	TRBV27	CASSWNQGSGANVLTF
TRBJ1-1	TRBV19	CASREGLTMNTEAFF
TRBJ1-2	TRBV25-1	CASSLPGNYGYTF
TRBJ1-1	TRBV11-2	CASSPREDTEAFF
TRBJ1-2	TRBV10-3	CAIHPGRGVANYGYTF
TRBJ1-6	TRBV5-1	CASSLVGGNSPLHF
TRBJ2-1	TRBV24-1	CATSDPLDRGNEQFF
TRBJ1-1	TRBV29-1	CGTSQGNTEAFF
TRBJ1-5	TRBV6-5	CASSPGHPGPQHF
TRBJ1-5	TRBV24-1	CATSDSTGTNQPQHF
TRBJ2-7	TRBV4-1	CASGSSGAYEQYF
TRBJ1-1	TRBV6-5	CASSYGLPGYTEAFF
TRBJ1-3	TRBV5-1	CASSSNSGNTIYF
TRBJ1-3	TRBV30	CAWSYAGSGNTIYF
TRBJ2-5	TRBV2	CASSEDLLSYSSKTQYF
TRBJ2-5	TRBV4-2	CASSQDLAGGFETQYF
TRBJ1-4	TRBV27	CASAWGGTGEKLFF
TRBJ1-1	TRBV5-1	CASTQPGGQGNTEAFF
TRBJ2-7	TRBV12-3/TRBV12-4	CASSLLRQRQYF
TRBJ1-2	TRBV15	CATSSRQGLPGGYTF
TRBJ2-5	TRBV27	CASSAREQETQYF